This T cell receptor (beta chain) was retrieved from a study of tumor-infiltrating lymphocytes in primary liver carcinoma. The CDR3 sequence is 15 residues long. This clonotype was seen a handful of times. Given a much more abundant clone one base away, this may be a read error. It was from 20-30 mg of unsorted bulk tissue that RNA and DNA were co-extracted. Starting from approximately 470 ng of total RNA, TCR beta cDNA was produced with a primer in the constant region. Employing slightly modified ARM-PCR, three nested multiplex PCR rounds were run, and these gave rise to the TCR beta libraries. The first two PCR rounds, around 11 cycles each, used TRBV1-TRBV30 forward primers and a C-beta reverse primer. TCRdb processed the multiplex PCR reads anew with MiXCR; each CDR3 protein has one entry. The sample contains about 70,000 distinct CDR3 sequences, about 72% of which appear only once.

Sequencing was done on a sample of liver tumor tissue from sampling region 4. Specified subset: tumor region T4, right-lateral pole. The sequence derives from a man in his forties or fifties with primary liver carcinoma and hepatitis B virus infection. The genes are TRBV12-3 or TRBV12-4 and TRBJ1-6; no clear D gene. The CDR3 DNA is TGTGCCAGCAGTCTCGACACGTCCTATAATTCATCCCTCCACTTT. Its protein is CASSLDTSYNSSLHF.